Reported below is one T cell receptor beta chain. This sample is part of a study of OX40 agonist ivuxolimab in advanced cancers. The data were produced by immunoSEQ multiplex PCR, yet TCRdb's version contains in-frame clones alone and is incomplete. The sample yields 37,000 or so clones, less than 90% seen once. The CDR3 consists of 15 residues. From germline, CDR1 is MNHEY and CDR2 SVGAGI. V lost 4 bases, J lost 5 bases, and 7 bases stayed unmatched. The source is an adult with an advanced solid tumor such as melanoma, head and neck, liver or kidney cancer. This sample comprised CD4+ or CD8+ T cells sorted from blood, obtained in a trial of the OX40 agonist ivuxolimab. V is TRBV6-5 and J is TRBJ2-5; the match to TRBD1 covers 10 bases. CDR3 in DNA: TGTGCCAGCAGTTCTCTGACAGGGGGCATGGAGACCCAGTACTTC. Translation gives CASSSLTGGMETQYF.